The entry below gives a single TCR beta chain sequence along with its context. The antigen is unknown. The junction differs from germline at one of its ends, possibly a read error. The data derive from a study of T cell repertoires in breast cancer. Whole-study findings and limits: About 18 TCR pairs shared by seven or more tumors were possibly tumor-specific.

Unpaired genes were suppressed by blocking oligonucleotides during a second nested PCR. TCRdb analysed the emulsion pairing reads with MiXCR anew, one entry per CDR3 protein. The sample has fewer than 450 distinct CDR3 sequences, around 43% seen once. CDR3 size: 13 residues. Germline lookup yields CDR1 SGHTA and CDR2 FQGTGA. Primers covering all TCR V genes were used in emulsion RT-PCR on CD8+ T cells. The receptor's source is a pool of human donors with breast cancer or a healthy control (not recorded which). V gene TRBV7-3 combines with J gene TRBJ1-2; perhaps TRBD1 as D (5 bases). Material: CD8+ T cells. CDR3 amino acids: CANSSNGGYGYTF. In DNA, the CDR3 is TGTGCCAACAGCTCAAACGGGGGCTATGGCTACACCTTC.